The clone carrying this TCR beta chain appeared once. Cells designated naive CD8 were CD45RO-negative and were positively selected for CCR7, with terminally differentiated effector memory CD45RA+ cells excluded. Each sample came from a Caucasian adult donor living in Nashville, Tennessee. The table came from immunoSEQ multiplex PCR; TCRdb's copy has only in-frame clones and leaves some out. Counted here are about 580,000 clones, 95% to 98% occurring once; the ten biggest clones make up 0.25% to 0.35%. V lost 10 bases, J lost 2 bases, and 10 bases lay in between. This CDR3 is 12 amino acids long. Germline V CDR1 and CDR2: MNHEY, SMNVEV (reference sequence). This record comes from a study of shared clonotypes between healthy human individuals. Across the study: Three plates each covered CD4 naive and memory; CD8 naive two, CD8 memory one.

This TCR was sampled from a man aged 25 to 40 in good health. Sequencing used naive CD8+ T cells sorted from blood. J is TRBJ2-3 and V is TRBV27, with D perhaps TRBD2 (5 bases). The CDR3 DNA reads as TGTGCCACCAGGACTGCCACAGATACGCAGTATTTT. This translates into CATRTATDTQYF.